This record concerns one TCR beta chain sequence. Its target is unknown. This entry comes from a study of beta chain features in type 1 diabetes. General study findings and limits: The study found moderately but significantly shorter TCRB CDR3s in all four CD4+ subsets of Type 1 diabetes patients.

Expressed TCRB transcripts were sequenced after all isolated RNA was converted to cDNA. The repertoire was sequenced with immunoSEQ multiplex PCR; TCRdb's copy has only in-frame clones and lacks some. The data hold 100,000 to 150,000 clones, with 15% to 20% observed a single time. Germline CDR1 reads SGHAT; CDR2 reads FQNNGV. This CDR3 has 14 residues. V was cut by 1 base and J by 7 bases, with 13 bases left in between. Sequencing was carried out using central memory CD4+ T cells from blood. The sequence was collected from a man between 18 and 29 years old with type 1 diabetes. The V call is TRBV11-2, the J call TRBJ1-2; perhaps TRBD1 as D (5 bases). The CDR3 spells CASSLGNSQGGYTF. The CDR3 bases are TGTGCCAGCAGCTTAGGTAACAGCCAGGGTGGCTACACCTTC.